This record covers a single TCR beta chain. Its specificity is not known. This record comes from a study of OX40 agonist ivuxolimab in advanced cancers. Study at large: While on treatment, patients had intravenous ivuxolimab at 0.01 to 10 mg/kg every 2 weeks. The study enrolled dose-escalation patients with hepatocellular carcinoma, melanoma, renal cell or head and neck cancer. Whole-study findings and limits: At doses 0.1 to 3.0 mg/kg, CD4+ and CD8+ clones expanded. Some of the lowest clonal expansion was seen in partial responders at 0.1-3.0 mg/kg.

The CDR3 runs to 15 residues. Clones were sequenced by immunoSEQ multiplex PCR, and TCRdb holds only the in-frame ones, with some missing. The sample lists 90,000 to 100,000 clones; 88% were seen once. The receptor was derived from an adult with an advanced solid tumor such as melanoma, head and neck, liver or kidney cancer. V usage is TRBV21-1 and J usage is TRBJ1-6; the table's D call of TRBD1 was not tested on the DNA. TRBV21-1 is termed a pseudogene. This material consisted of CD4+ or CD8+ T cells sorted from blood, taken in a trial of the OX40 agonist ivuxolimab. CDR3 sequence (DNA): TGTGCCAGCAGCAAAGGGGCAGGGCCCAATTCACCCCTCCACTTT. It encodes CASSKGAGPNSPLHF.